This TCR beta chain was documented in a study of blood T cell repertoires in COVID-19 (dated by TCRdb to about 2020). For the wider study: Samples covering the acute and convalescent phases of COVID-19 were provided by collaborators in the United States, Italy and Spain. Subjects who had been exposed to COVID-19, were actively infected with it, or had recovered from it provided the deeply sampled blood TCRbeta repertoires that made up the dataset. A freely available public database, intended as a resource for researchers studying the immune response to SARS-CoV-2, is where the repertoires were released. Where available, HLA class I and class II types were obtained from metadata supplied by the sample provider rather than from assay-based typing. The sample metadata nearly always contained a de-identified subject ID, COVID-19 status, age in years and sex. The prospective study material was composed of cDNA or gDNA derived from T cells, B-cell-depleted T cells, or PBMCs. The samples were drawn from two sources: the first 160 participants of the ongoing ImmuneRACE study, and 1,254 subjects contributed by 6 global collaborators. Beyond this particular receptor, the publication reports: The quantity of clinical and demographic metadata differed by source and by participant and was supplied without curation.

Turning to this clone: The clone's antigen remains unknown. Base qualities are not provided; no much larger clone lies one nucleotide away.

The CDR3 covers 14 residues, taking in both the cysteine and the phenylalanine. The kept DNA is CDR3 alone, 42 bases in frame from the first base. TCRbeta CDR3 regions were amplified from genomic DNA by means of the immunoSEQ Assay, a bias-controlled multiplex PCR. On the authors' methods: The number of nucleated cells in each sample was estimated from the amplification of reference gene primers within the assay. To quantify the absolute abundance of each unique TCRbeta CDR3 rearrangement, sequence reads were collapsed and filtered. For each sample, productive Simpson clonality was calculated as the square root of Simpson's diversity index over productive rearrangements. TCRdb retrieved this table from immuneACCESS and kept in-frame rearrangements only. Not all clones are present; in checked studies, unresolved V genes account for under half, and no reason is known for the remainder. The V and J calls and clone size come from that table; D and trimming were worked out from the DNA. The sample profile shows about 280,000 clones; less than 85% of them were found once. Clones ranked in the top ten supply about 2.5% of the sample.

Participants in the prospective study were aged roughly 18 to 89 years, lived in 20 to 25 United States geographic areas, and enrolled through a virtual design. In the prospective study, participants were assigned to cohorts based on the clinical history participants reported in a screening survey and a study questionnaire. Recovered participants in ImmuneRACE Cohort 3 were defined as having two consecutive negative NP/OP PCR tests, clearance from a healthcare professional, or resolution of symptoms. Each participant in the prospective study had whole blood, serum and a nasopharyngeal or oropharyngeal swab collected by mobile phlebotomists. Additional blood draws and questionnaires over an approximately two-month period could optionally be provided by prospective study participants. Before DNA extraction, prospective study blood samples were shipped either frozen or at room temperature.

The material sequenced was PBMCs or T cells enriched from blood (not recorded which). This TCR was sampled from a woman between 50 and 59 years old who had recovered from COVID-19. The V and J genes are TRBV21-1 and TRBJ1-1; the table's TRBD1 call for D was not verified on the DNA. TRBV21-1 is labeled a pseudogene. The DNA reads as follows: TGTGCCAGCAGCGAGGACAGGGCCCACACTGAAGCTTTCTTT. Translated, this is CASSEDRAHTEAFF.